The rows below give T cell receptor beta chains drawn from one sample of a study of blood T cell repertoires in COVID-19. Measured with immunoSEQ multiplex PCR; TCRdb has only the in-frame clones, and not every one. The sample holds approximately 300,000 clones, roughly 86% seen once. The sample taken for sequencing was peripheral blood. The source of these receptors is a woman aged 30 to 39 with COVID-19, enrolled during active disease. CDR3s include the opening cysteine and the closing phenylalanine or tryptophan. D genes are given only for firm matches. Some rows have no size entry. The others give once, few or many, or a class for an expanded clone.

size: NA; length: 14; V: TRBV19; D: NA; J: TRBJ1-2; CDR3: CASSIDRGLGGYTF; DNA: TGTGCCAGTAGTATAGATCGGGGACTGGGTGGCTACACCTTC
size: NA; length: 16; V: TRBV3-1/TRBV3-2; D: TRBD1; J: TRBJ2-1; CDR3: CASSGPRGGREYEQFF; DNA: TGTGCCAGCAGCGGACCTCGAGGGGGCCGTGAGTATGAGCAGTTCTTC
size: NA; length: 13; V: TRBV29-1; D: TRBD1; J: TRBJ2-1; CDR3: CSVDRAGMHEQFF; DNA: TGCAGCGTCGACAGGGCAGGAATGCATGAGCAGTTCTTC
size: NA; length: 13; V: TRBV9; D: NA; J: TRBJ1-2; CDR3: CASSAGELYGYTF; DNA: TGTGCCAGCAGCGCCGGAGAGCTCTATGGCTACACCTTC
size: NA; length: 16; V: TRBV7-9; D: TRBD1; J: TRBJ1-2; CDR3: CASSSPVGQLNYGYTF; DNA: TGTGCCAGCAGCTCCCCGGTGGGACAGCTTAACTATGGCTACACCTTC
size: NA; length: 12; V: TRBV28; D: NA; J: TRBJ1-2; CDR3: CASSTQGDGYTF; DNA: TGTGCCAGCAGTACACAGGGAGATGGCTACACCTTC
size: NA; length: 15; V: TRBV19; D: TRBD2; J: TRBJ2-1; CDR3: CASSILAGGDNEQFF; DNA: TGTGCCAGTAGTATACTAGCGGGGGGGGACAATGAGCAGTTCTTC
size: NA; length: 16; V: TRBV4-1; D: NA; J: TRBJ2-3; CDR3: CASSQAKAVSTDTQYF; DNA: TGCGCCAGCAGCCAAGCTAAAGCCGTTAGCACAGATACGCAGTATTTT
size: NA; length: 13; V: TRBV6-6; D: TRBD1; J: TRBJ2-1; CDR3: CASHDRGASEQFF; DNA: TGTGCCAGCCATGACAGGGGGGCAAGTGAGCAGTTCTTC
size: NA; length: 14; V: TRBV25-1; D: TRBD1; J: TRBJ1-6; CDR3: CASSVDRRNSPLHF; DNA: TGTGCCAGCAGTGTGGACAGGAGGAATTCACCCCTCCACTTT
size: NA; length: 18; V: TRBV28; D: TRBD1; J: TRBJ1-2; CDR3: CASSSNFGQGLVYGGYTF; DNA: TGTGCCAGCAGTTCTAATTTCGGACAGGGCCTTGTCTATGGTGGCTACACCTTC
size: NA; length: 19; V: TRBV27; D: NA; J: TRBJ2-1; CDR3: CASSFRGPGVAPFTNEQFF; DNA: TGTGCCAGCAGTTTCCGTGGTCCGGGGGTAGCTCCCTTTACTAATGAGCAGTTCTTC
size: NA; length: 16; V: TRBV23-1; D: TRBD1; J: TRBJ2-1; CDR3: CASSQYRGSSYNEQFF; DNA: TGCGCCAGCAGTCAGTACAGGGGAAGCTCCTACAATGAGCAGTTCTTC
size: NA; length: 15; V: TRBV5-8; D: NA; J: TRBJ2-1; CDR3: CASSLGLALGNEQFF; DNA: TGTGCCAGCAGCTTGGGGCTAGCGCTAGGCAATGAGCAGTTCTTC
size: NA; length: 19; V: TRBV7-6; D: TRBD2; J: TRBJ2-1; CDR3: CASSSRLAGGYLSYNEQFF; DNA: TGTGCCAGCAGCTCAAGACTAGCGGGGGGTTACCTCTCCTACAATGAGCAGTTCTTC
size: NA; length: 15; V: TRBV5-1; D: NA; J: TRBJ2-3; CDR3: CASSLSLAGTDTQYF; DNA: TGCGCCAGCAGCTTGTCACTAGCTGGCACAGATACGCAGTATTTT
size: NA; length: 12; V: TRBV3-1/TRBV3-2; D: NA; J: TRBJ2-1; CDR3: CASSQELREQFF; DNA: TGTGCCAGCAGCCAAGAATTGCGTGAGCAGTTCTTC
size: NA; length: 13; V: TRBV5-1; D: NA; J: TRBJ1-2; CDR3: CASNIGAGAGYTF; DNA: TGCGCCAGCAATATTGGAGCAGGGGCTGGCTACACCTTC
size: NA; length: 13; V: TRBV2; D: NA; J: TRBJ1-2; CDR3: CASSPDGGYGYTF; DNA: TGTGCCAGCAGCCCGGACGGGGGCTATGGCTACACCTTC
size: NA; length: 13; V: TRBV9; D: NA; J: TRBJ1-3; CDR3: CASSANRGNTIYF; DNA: TGTGCCAGCAGCGCCAACAGGGGAAACACCATATATTTT
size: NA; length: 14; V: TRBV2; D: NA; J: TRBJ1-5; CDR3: CASSVGGNNQPQHF; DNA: TGTGCCAGCAGTGTAGGGGGTAACAATCAGCCCCAGCATTTT
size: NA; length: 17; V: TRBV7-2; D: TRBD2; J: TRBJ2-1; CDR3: CASSLSTSGGAHNEQFF; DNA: TGTGCCAGCAGCTTAAGTACTAGCGGGGGAGCACACAATGAGCAGTTCTTC
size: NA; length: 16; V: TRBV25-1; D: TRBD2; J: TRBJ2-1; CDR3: CASLSELAGSYNEQFF; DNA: TGTGCCAGCCTTTCGGAGCTAGCGGGCTCCTACAATGAGCAGTTCTTC
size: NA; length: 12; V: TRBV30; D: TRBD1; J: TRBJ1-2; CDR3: CACHRGIFGYTF; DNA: TGTGCCTGCCACAGGGGAATATTTGGCTACACCTTC
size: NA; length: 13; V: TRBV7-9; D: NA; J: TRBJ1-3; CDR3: CASSLVQGNTIYF; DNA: TGTGCCAGCAGCTTAGTGCAGGGAAACACCATATATTTT
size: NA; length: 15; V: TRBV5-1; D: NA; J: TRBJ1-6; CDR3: CASSSRESYNSPLHF; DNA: TGCGCCAGCAGCTCAAGGGAGTCCTATAATTCACCCCTCCACTTT
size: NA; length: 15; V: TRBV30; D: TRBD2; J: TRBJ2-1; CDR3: CACYLLAGGVGEQFF; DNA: TGTGCCTGTTACCTACTAGCGGGGGGGGTTGGTGAGCAGTTCTTC
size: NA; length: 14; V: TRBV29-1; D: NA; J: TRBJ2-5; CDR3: CSVEPRGSQETQYF; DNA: TGCAGCGTTGAACCCAGGGGCTCCCAAGAGACCCAGTACTTC
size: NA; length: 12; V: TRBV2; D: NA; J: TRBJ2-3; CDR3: CASWAPQDTQYF; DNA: TGTGCCAGCTGGGCGCCACAGGATACGCAGTATTTT
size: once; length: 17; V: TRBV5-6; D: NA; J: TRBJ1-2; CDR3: CASNPSGLILAVYGYTF; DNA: TGTGCCAGCAACCCGAGCGGGCTTATTCTTGCTGTCTATGGCTACACCTTC
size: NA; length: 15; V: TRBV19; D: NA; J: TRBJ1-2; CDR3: CAIAGGTLGAYGYTF; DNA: TGTGCCATTGCCGGTGGGACGCTGGGGGCCTATGGCTACACCTTC
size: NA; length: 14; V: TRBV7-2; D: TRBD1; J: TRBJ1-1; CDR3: CASSWTGGNTEAFF; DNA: TGTGCCAGCAGTTGGACAGGGGGGAACACTGAAGCTTTCTTT
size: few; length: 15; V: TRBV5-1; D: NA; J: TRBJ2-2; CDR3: CASSGGRSNTGELFF; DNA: TGCGCCAGCAGCGGTGGGAGGTCGAACACCGGGGAGCTGTTTTTT
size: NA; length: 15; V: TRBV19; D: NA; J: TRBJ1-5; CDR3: CASTISGGMSQPQHF; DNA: TGTGCCAGTACCATCTCGGGGGGCATGAGTCAGCCCCAGCATTTT
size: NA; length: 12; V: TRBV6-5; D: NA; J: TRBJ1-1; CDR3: CASGGSYTEAFF; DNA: TGTGCCAGCGGGGGCAGCTACACTGAAGCTTTCTTT
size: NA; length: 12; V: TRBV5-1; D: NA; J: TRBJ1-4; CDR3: CASREGNEKLFF; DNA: TGCGCCAGCAGGGAGGGAAATGAAAAACTGTTTTTT
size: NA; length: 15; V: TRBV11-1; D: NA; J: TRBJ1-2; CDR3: CASSPSTGRGYGYTF; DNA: TGTGCCAGCAGCCCCTCAACCGGGCGGGGCTATGGCTACACCTTC
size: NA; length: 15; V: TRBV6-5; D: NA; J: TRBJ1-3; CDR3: CASKRTREIGNTIYF; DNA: TGTGCCAGCAAAAGGACCCGGGAAATTGGAAACACCATATATTTT
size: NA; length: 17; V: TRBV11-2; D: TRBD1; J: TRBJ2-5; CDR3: CASSLARPGQGQETQYF; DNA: TGTGCCAGCAGCTTAGCCCGGCCGGGACAGGGTCAAGAGACCCAGTACTTC
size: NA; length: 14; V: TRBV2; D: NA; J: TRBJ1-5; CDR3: CASSITEYGQPQHF; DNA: TGTGCCAGCAGTATTACAGAGTACGGTCAGCCCCAGCATTTT
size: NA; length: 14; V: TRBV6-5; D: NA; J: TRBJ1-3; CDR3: CASRIGGSGNTIYF; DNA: TGTGCCAGCAGGATCGGTGGCTCTGGAAACACCATATATTTT
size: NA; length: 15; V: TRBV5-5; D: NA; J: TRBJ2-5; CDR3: CASSLGSFGEETQYF; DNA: TGTGCCAGCAGCTTGGGGAGTTTCGGCGAAGAGACCCAGTACTTC
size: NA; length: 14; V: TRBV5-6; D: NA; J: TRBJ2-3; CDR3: CASVRLRGVDTQYF; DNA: TGTGCCAGTGTTCGGCTACGGGGTGTAGATACGCAGTATTTT
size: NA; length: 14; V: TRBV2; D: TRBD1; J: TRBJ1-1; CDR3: CASRKGQVNTEAFF; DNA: TGTGCCAGCAGGAAGGGACAGGTCAACACTGAAGCTTTCTTT
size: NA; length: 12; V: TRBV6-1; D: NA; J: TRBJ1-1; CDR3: CASSEYNTEAFF; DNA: TGTGCCAGCAGTGAATATAACACTGAAGCTTTCTTT
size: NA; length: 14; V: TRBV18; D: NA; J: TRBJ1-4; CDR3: CASSPSAGNEKLFF; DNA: TGTGCCAGCTCACCATCAGCAGGAAATGAAAAACTGTTTTTT
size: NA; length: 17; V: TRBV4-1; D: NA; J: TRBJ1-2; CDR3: CASSPSHGQGRIYGYTF; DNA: TGCGCCAGCAGCCCATCCCACGGCCAGGGAAGAATCTATGGCTACACCTTC
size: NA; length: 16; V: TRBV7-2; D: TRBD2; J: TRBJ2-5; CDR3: CASSFGTSGGSGTQYF; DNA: TGTGCCAGCAGCTTCGGGACTAGCGGGGGGAGTGGGACCCAGTACTTC
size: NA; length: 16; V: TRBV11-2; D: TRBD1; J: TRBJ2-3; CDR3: CASSPQTGQITDTQYF; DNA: TGTGCCAGCAGCCCCCAAACGGGACAGATCACAGATACGCAGTATTTT
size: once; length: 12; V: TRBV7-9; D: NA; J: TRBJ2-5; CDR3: CASSYGGETQYF; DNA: TGTGCCAGCAGCTACGGGGGAGAGACCCAGTACTTC
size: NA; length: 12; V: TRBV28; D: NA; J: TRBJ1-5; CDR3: CASSLQGQPQHF; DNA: TGTGCCAGCAGTTTGCAGGGTCAGCCCCAGCATTTT
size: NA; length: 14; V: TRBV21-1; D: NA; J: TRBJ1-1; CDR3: CASSKGLGSAEAFF; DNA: TGTGCCAGCAGCAAAGGGCTCGGGAGTGCTGAAGCTTTCTTT
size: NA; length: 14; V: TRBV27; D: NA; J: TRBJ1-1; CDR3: CASSWASRPTEAFF; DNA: TGTGCCAGCAGTTGGGCATCTCGGCCCACTGAAGCTTTCTTT
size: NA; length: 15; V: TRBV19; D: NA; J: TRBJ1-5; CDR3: CASSVAGTRNQPQHF; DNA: TGTGCCAGTAGTGTTGCGGGAACCCGCAATCAGCCCCAGCATTTT